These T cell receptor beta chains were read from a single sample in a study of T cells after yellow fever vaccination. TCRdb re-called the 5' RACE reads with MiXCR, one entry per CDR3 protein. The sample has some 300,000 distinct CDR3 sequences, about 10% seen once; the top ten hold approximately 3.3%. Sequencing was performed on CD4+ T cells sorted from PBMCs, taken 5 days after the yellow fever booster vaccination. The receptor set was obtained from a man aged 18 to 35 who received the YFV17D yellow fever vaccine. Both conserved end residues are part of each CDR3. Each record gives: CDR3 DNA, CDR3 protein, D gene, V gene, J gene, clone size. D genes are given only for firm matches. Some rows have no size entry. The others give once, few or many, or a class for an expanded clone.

CDR3 DNA: TGTGCCAGCAGCTTAGGAGCAAACAGCCTTTCGGGAAACACCATATATTTT
CDR3 protein: CASSLGANSLSGNTIYF
D gene: NA
V gene: TRBV7-2
J gene: TRBJ1-3
clone size: NA

CDR3 DNA: TGTGCCAGCAGTTTAGGGGGCAGAGGGAGTCAGCCCCAGCATTTT
CDR3 protein: CASSLGGRGSQPQHF
D gene: NA
V gene: TRBV12-3/TRBV12-4
J gene: TRBJ1-5
clone size: NA

CDR3 DNA: TGTGCCAGCAGTTCTTTAGGGACTAGCGATGGGAATGAGCAGTTCTTC
CDR3 protein: CASSSLGTSDGNEQFF
D gene: TRBD2
V gene: TRBV6-2/TRBV6-3
J gene: TRBJ2-1
clone size: NA

CDR3 DNA: TGCGCCAGCAAGGAACCCCCGAACACTGAAGCTTTCTTT
CDR3 protein: CASKEPPNTEAFF
D gene: NA
V gene: TRBV5-1
J gene: TRBJ1-1
clone size: many

CDR3 DNA: TGTGCCAGCAGCACCGGGACAGGCACAGATACGCAGTATTTT
CDR3 protein: CASSTGTGTDTQYF
D gene: TRBD1
V gene: TRBV7-8
J gene: TRBJ2-3
clone size: many

CDR3 DNA: TGCAGTGCAGCACCCGGTGAGGGTGAAGGATCACCCCTCCACTTT
CDR3 protein: CSAAPGEGEGSPLHF
D gene: NA
V gene: TRBV20-1
J gene: TRBJ1-6
clone size: NA

CDR3 DNA: TGCGCCAGCAGTGAGTTGACAGGAGCGAACACCGGGGAGCTGTTTTTT
CDR3 protein: CASSELTGANTGELFF
D gene: NA
V gene: TRBV10-1
J gene: TRBJ2-2
clone size: NA

CDR3 DNA: TGCGCCAGCAGACGGATTACAGGGAACACTGAAACTTTCTTT
CDR3 protein: CASRRITGNTETFF
D gene: NA
V gene: TRBV4-3
J gene: TRBJ1-1
clone size: once

CDR3 DNA: TGTGCCAGCAGCTCCTACAGGGTTAGCTCCTACAATGAGCAGTTCTTC
CDR3 protein: CASSSYRVSSYNEQFF
D gene: NA
V gene: TRBV7-8
J gene: TRBJ2-1
clone size: many

CDR3 DNA: TGTGCCAGCAGCCGAGGGGGGGGACGCTCCTACAATGAGCAGTTCTTC
CDR3 protein: CASSRGGGRSYNEQFF
D gene: NA
V gene: TRBV3-1
J gene: TRBJ2-1
clone size: NA

CDR3 DNA: TGTGCCAGCAGTGTCACAGGGGGTCCGAACACTGAAGCTTTCTTT
CDR3 protein: CASSVTGGPNTEAFF
D gene: TRBD1
V gene: TRBV25-1
J gene: TRBJ1-1
clone size: NA

CDR3 DNA: TGTGCCAGCAATGATGGGACGTCAACCTACGAGCAGTACTTC
CDR3 protein: CASNDGTSTYEQYF
D gene: NA
V gene: TRBV12-3/TRBV12-4
J gene: TRBJ2-7
clone size: few

CDR3 DNA: TGTGCCAGCAGTTTGGGGACCCTCGATCAGCCCCAGCATTTT
CDR3 protein: CASSLGTLDQPQHF
D gene: NA
V gene: TRBV12-3/TRBV12-4
J gene: TRBJ1-5
clone size: many

CDR3 DNA: TGTGCCACCAGTGTCACGCCGGGGACAGGGGAACGCAATGAGCAGTTCTTC
CDR3 protein: CATSVTPGTGERNEQFF
D gene: TRBD1
V gene: TRBV24-1
J gene: TRBJ2-1
clone size: NA

CDR3 DNA: TGTGCCAGCAGCCCTAATAATGCTCCCGACATTCAGTACTTC
CDR3 protein: CASSPNNAPDIQYF
D gene: NA
V gene: TRBV7-9
J gene: TRBJ2-4
clone size: many

CDR3 DNA: TGTGCCAGCAGTTACCAGGGGATGAACACTGAAGCTTTCTTT
CDR3 protein: CASSYQGMNTEAFF
D gene: NA
V gene: TRBV6-2/TRBV6-3
J gene: TRBJ1-1
clone size: NA

CDR3 DNA: TGTGCCAGCAGTTTTAGGGGGTATCACGAGCAGTACTTC
CDR3 protein: CASSFRGYHEQYF
D gene: NA
V gene: TRBV12-3/TRBV12-4
J gene: TRBJ2-7
clone size: many

CDR3 DNA: TGTGCCAGCAGCCGGACAGGGGGCTTTGGCTACACCTTC
CDR3 protein: CASSRTGGFGYTF
D gene: TRBD1
V gene: TRBV5-4
J gene: TRBJ1-2
clone size: NA

CDR3 DNA: TGTGCCAGCAGTCCTAGAGTCTCTGGGGCCAACGTCCTGACTTTC
CDR3 protein: CASSPRVSGANVLTF
D gene: NA
V gene: TRBV12-3/TRBV12-4
J gene: TRBJ2-6
clone size: few

CDR3 DNA: TGTGCCAGCAGCGCTTATACAGGGGGGATGATCACTGAAGCTTTCTTT
CDR3 protein: CASSAYTGGMITEAFF
D gene: TRBD1
V gene: TRBV9
J gene: TRBJ1-1
clone size: few

CDR3 DNA: TGTGCCAGCAGCCCGACCGCTGGGGGTCATGAAGCTTTCTTT
CDR3 protein: CASSPTAGGHEAFF
D gene: NA
V gene: TRBV7-3
J gene: TRBJ1-1
clone size: NA

CDR3 DNA: TGCGCCAGCAGCAGCGGGCCCTCAGAGGAGACCCAGTACTTC
CDR3 protein: CASSSGPSEETQYF
D gene: NA
V gene: TRBV5-1
J gene: TRBJ2-5
clone size: NA

CDR3 DNA: TGTGCCAGCAGCTTAGCCCTAGCGGGGGGTCTCGAGACCCAGTACTTC
CDR3 protein: CASSLALAGGLETQYF
D gene: TRBD2
V gene: TRBV11-2
J gene: TRBJ2-5
clone size: few

CDR3 DNA: TGTGCCAGCTCACCACAGGGACAGTCCTACGAGCAGTACTTC
CDR3 protein: CASSPQGQSYEQYF
D gene: TRBD1
V gene: TRBV18
J gene: TRBJ2-7
clone size: NA

CDR3 DNA: TGCAGTGCCGCGACTAGCGGGGGGGCGGGAGAGACCCAGTACTTC
CDR3 protein: CSAATSGGAGETQYF
D gene: TRBD2
V gene: TRBV20-1
J gene: TRBJ2-5
clone size: NA

CDR3 DNA: TGTGCCAGCTCCCTCCAACGAGTGGAGACCCAGTACTTC
CDR3 protein: CASSLQRVETQYF
D gene: NA
V gene: TRBV18
J gene: TRBJ2-5
clone size: few

CDR3 DNA: TGTGCCAGCAGCCATGTCGTAGGGGTAGCAGATACGCAGTATTTT
CDR3 protein: CASSHVVGVADTQYF
D gene: NA
V gene: TRBV12-3/TRBV12-4
J gene: TRBJ2-3
clone size: few

CDR3 DNA: TGTGCCAGCAGTTTAGGTGTTGGACTAGCGGGGGACACAGATACGCAGTATTTT
CDR3 protein: CASSLGVGLAGDTDTQYF
D gene: TRBD2
V gene: TRBV12-3/TRBV12-4
J gene: TRBJ2-3
clone size: many

CDR3 DNA: TGCGCCAGCAGCCGGACAGGGGTGGACACCGGGGAGCTGTTTTTT
CDR3 protein: CASSRTGVDTGELFF
D gene: TRBD1
V gene: TRBV4-3
J gene: TRBJ2-2
clone size: NA

CDR3 DNA: TGCGCCAGCAGTCAATCTAGCAGCAACTATAATTCACCCCTCCACTTT
CDR3 protein: CASSQSSSNYNSPLHF
D gene: NA
V gene: TRBV23-1
J gene: TRBJ1-6
clone size: few

CDR3 DNA: TGCGCCAGCAGCCAGGTAGTAAGGACAGGGGGGGAGACCCAGTACTTC
CDR3 protein: CASSQVVRTGGETQYF
D gene: TRBD1
V gene: TRBV4-1
J gene: TRBJ2-5
clone size: few

CDR3 DNA: TGCGCCACCCACGAACAGGGGGCAGGCTATGGCTACACCTTC
CDR3 protein: CATHEQGAGYGYTF
D gene: TRBD1
V gene: TRBV5-1
J gene: TRBJ1-2
clone size: few

CDR3 DNA: TGTGCCAGCAGCCCCCGGGACCCTTACACCGGGGAGCTGTTTTTT
CDR3 protein: CASSPRDPYTGELFF
D gene: NA
V gene: TRBV7-9
J gene: TRBJ2-2
clone size: few

CDR3 DNA: TGTGCCAGCAGAACCTCGGCCGGGGGGCACAATGAGCAGTTCTTC
CDR3 protein: CASRTSAGGHNEQFF
D gene: NA
V gene: TRBV7-9
J gene: TRBJ2-1
clone size: many

CDR3 DNA: TGTGCCAGCAGCCATTCATCAGGGTCCTACGAGCAGTACTTC
CDR3 protein: CASSHSSGSYEQYF
D gene: NA
V gene: TRBV3-1
J gene: TRBJ2-7
clone size: few

CDR3 DNA: TGCAGCGTTGGGGCTAGCGGGGCAACAGATACGCAGTATTTT
CDR3 protein: CSVGASGATDTQYF
D gene: TRBD2
V gene: TRBV29-1
J gene: TRBJ2-3
clone size: few

CDR3 DNA: TGTGCCAGCAGCCAAAGAATCTACGGGCCCCAGCATTTT
CDR3 protein: CASSQRIYGPQHF
D gene: NA
V gene: TRBV14
J gene: TRBJ1-5
clone size: few

CDR3 DNA: TGCGCCAGCAGCTTGGAGCACAGGGGGCAGGATGGCTACACCTTC
CDR3 protein: CASSLEHRGQDGYTF
D gene: TRBD1
V gene: TRBV5-1
J gene: TRBJ1-2
clone size: few

CDR3 DNA: TGTGCCAGCAGCTTACTAGGGGAGGAAAAACTGTTTTTT
CDR3 protein: CASSLLGEEKLFF
D gene: NA
V gene: TRBV7-9
J gene: TRBJ1-4
clone size: few

CDR3 DNA: TGTGCCAGCTCCCGTACACCGGGACAGGAGTACAATGAGCAGTTCTTC
CDR3 protein: CASSRTPGQEYNEQFF
D gene: TRBD1
V gene: TRBV18
J gene: TRBJ2-1
clone size: NA

CDR3 DNA: TGCGCCAGCAGCTTGGCCGCCAGTACTGAAGCTTTCTTT
CDR3 protein: CASSLAASTEAFF
D gene: NA
V gene: TRBV5-1
J gene: TRBJ1-1
clone size: NA

CDR3 DNA: TGTGCCAGCAGCTTAGGTTGGGAAGCTGAAGCTTTCTTT
CDR3 protein: CASSLGWEAEAFF
D gene: NA
V gene: TRBV7-9
J gene: TRBJ1-1
clone size: few

CDR3 DNA: TGCAGTGCTCCTGAGGGGAGCGACACCGGGGAGCTGTTTTTT
CDR3 protein: CSAPEGSDTGELFF
D gene: NA
V gene: TRBV20-1
J gene: TRBJ2-2
clone size: many

CDR3 DNA: TGTGCCAGTGGGGCGGGGGAAGGCTACACCTTC
CDR3 protein: CASGAGEGYTF
D gene: NA
V gene: TRBV7-9
J gene: TRBJ1-2
clone size: few

CDR3 DNA: TGTGCCAGCAGCTCAGAGGGTCTACCTAATGAAAAACTGTTTTTT
CDR3 protein: CASSSEGLPNEKLFF
D gene: NA
V gene: TRBV7-9
J gene: TRBJ1-4
clone size: many

CDR3 DNA: TGTGCCAGCAGCCAAGGCCTCAGGGGAGGGTCCTATAATTCACCCCTCCACTTT
CDR3 protein: CASSQGLRGGSYNSPLHF
D gene: NA
V gene: TRBV4-2
J gene: TRBJ1-6
clone size: many

CDR3 DNA: TGTGCCAGCAGTTTGGTGAGCTCCTACAATGAGCAGTTCTTC
CDR3 protein: CASSLVSSYNEQFF
D gene: NA
V gene: TRBV12-3/TRBV12-4
J gene: TRBJ2-1
clone size: many